This T cell receptor (beta chain) was identified during a study of tissue T cells after allogeneic stem cell transplantation. As to time point: mouse harvest day 7 after allogeneic transplant. Each mouse received 10^7 T-cell-depleted marrow cells plus 10^6 splenic CD5+ T cells by tail vein. Mice had MHC-mismatched B6 into BALB/c GVHD, sampled day 7 or 14. Measured with immunoSEQ multiplex PCR; TCRdb has only the in-frame clones, and not every one. The sample includes around 7,600 clones, over 45% of them seen just once. Regarding this clone: The gene names given are mouse names.

Sequencing used gut tissue. This TCR was recovered from a female BALB/c mouse given C57BL/6 T cells with graft-versus-host disease after an allogeneic hematopoietic cell transplant.

The CDR3 loop reads CASSVPGLERLFF. The part of the CDR3 DNA that was read is TGTGCCAGCTCTGTTCCGGGACTCGAAAGATTATTT. The genes are TRBV12-1 and TRBJ1-4; D is possibly TRBD1 (5 bases). The missing CDR3 end, 1 residue past where the read stops, is filled in from the germline J gene. This CDR3 has 13 amino acids. Looked up from germline, CDR1 is SGHSN and CDR2 is HYEKVE. Trimming shortened V by 3 bases and J by 7 bases, and 11 bases separated the two germline ends.